This T cell receptor beta chain was documented in a study of beta chain features in type 1 diabetes. Overall study findings and caveats: Across all four CD4+ subsets, people with type 1 diabetes showed modestly shorter TCRB CDR3s.

This clone was detected only a few times. The antigen is not known. Every bit of the isolated RNA underwent reverse transcription, so sequencing read expressed TCRB transcripts. Profiling relied on immunoSEQ multiplex PCR, and the TCRdb table lists in-frame clones only, not all of them. The sample lists about 360,000 clones, 10% to 15% occurring once. Sorting gave populations that all exceeded 98% purity. The sample comprised naive CD4+ T cells from blood. The sequence derives from a man aged 18 to 29 in good health.

The CDR3 bases are TGTGCCTGGAGTACCAGACAGTTTACTGGCTACACCTTC. Encoded protein: CAWSTRQFTGYTF. The rearrangement links TRBV30 to TRBJ1-2, with TRBD1 as a possible D gene (5 bases). Germline V gene sequence: CDR1 GTSNPN, CDR2 SVGIG (reference sequence). The V end was cut by 2 bases, the J end by 7 bases, with 14 bases between. The CDR3 covers 13 residues.